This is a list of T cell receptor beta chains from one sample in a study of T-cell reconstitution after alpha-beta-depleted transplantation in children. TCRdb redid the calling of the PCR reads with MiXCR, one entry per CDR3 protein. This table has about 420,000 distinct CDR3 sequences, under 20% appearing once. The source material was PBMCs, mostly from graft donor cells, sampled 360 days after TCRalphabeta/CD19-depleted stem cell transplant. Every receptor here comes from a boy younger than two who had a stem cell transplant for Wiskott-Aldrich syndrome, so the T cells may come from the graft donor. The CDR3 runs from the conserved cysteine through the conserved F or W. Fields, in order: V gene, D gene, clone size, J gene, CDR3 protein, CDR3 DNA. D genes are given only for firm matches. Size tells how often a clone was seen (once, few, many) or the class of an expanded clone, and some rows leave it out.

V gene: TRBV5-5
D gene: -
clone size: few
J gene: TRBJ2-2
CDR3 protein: CASLRALNTGELFF
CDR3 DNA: TGTGCCAGCCTTCGGGCCTTGAACACCGGGGAGCTGTTTTTT

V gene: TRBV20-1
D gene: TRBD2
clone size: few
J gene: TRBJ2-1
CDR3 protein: CSATQREGLGNEQFF
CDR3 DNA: TGCAGTGCTACACAGCGGGAGGGCCTAGGGAATGAGCAGTTCTTC

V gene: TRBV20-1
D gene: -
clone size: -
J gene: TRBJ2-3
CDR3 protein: CSASHVPFEADTQYF
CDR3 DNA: TGCAGTGCTAGCCACGTTCCTTTTGAGGCAGATACGCAGTATTTT

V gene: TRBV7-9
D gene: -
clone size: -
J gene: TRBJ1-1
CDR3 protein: CASSYDRQPPYTEAFF
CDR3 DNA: TGTGCCAGCAGCTACGACAGGCAACCCCCCTACACTGAAGCTTTCTTT

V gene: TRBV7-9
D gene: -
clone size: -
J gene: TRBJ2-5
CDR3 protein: CASSPRDIQTQYF
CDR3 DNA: TGTGCCAGCAGCCCACGGGACATCCAGACCCAGTACTTC

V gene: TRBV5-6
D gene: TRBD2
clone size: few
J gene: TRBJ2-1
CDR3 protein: CASSLVQREPDNEQFF
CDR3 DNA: TGTGCCAGCAGCTTGGTTCAGCGGGAGCCCGACAATGAGCAGTTCTTC

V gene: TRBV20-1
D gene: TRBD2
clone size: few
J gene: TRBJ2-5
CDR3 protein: CSAPKGGGAMETQYF
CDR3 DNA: TGCAGTGCTCCAAAGGGCGGGGGGGCGATGGAGACCCAGTACTTC

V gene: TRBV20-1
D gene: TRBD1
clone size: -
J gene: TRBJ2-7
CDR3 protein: CSAREWTGVHEQYF
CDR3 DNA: TGCAGTGCTAGAGAATGGACAGGGGTCCACGAGCAGTACTTC

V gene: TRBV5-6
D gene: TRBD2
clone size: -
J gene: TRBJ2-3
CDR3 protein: CASSSALLAGQTDTQYF
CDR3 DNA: TGTGCCAGCAGCTCCGCCCTACTAGCGGGCCAAACAGATACGCAGTATTTT

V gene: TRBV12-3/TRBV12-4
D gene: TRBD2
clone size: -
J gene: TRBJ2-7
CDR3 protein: CASSLGTRGVYEQYF
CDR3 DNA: TGTGCCAGCAGTTTGGGGACTAGGGGGGTATACGAGCAGTACTTC

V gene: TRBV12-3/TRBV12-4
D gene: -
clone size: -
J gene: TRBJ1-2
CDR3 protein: CASSWTEVVRGYTF
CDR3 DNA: TGCGCCAGCAGTTGGACAGAAGTGGTGCGAGGCTACACCTTC

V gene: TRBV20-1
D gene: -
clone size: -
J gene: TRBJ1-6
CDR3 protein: CSARDPPQGPYNSPLHF
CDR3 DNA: TGCAGTGCTAGAGACCCTCCACAGGGTCCCTATAATTCACCCCTCCACTTT